The rows below give T cell receptor beta chains drawn from one sample of a study of cytomegalovirus exposure and HLA in healthy donors. The table came from immunoSEQ multiplex PCR; TCRdb's copy has only in-frame clones and leaves some out. The data contain approximately 140,000 clones, 70% to 85% of them seen just once; the ten biggest clones take up 4.1%. The material sequenced was PBMCs. The receptors were gathered from a man between 40 and 49 years old in good health and CMV-seropositive. CDR3s include the opening cysteine and the closing phenylalanine or tryptophan. The listing skips clone size in some rows; elsewhere it reads once, few, many or a size class.

cdr3_aa v_call clone_size j_call
CSVYKPGGRNVYTF TRBV29-1 NA TRBJ1-2
CASSQKLGVQETQYF TRBV6-5 NA TRBJ2-5
CASSPGLAGGDEQFF TRBV7-2 once TRBJ2-1
CAVTANYGYTF TRBV30 NA TRBJ1-2
CASSEQDSGNQPQHF TRBV2 NA TRBJ1-5
CASTAGHGYTF TRBV6-1 NA TRBJ1-2
CASSPAGGNTGELFF TRBV5-1 NA TRBJ2-2
CASSLARGQLAFF TRBV5-1 NA TRBJ1-1
CASTPSGPTGNEQYF TRBV7-8 few TRBJ2-7
CASSSGQRETDTQYF TRBV4-3 few TRBJ2-3
CASSPQRGGNTIYF TRBV18 NA TRBJ1-3
CSSSSPGQNYGYTF TRBV7-9 NA TRBJ1-2
CASSLATLSGTYEQYF TRBV7-8 NA TRBJ2-7
CASIPARMNTEAFF TRBV6-1 once TRBJ1-1
CASSGGQTGDEKLFF TRBV2 NA TRBJ1-4
CASSIGGPRGYTF TRBV19 NA TRBJ1-2
CASRDRRSNSPLHF TRBV5-4 few TRBJ1-6
CASSEGGGNTIYF TRBV5-1 NA TRBJ1-3
CASRPLRGTQYF TRBV6-6 once TRBJ2-3
CASSQDLIQDRGEKLFF TRBV4-3 few TRBJ1-4
CASSPGGGGLYNEQFF TRBV2 NA TRBJ2-1
CASGPQGVDTGELFF TRBV19 NA TRBJ2-2
CASSQRQGTRSPLHF TRBV14 NA TRBJ1-6
CASSEAPPGAGVYEQYF TRBV6-1 NA TRBJ2-7
CASSLGRLRRQDDAFF TRBV11-2 once TRBJ1-1
CASSYDAVGAPSEQYF TRBV6-5 NA TRBJ2-7
CASTTGQLYTGELFF TRBV9 NA TRBJ2-2
CASSSRVEAFF TRBV19 NA TRBJ1-1
CASSRSTGDPAKNIQYF TRBV18 NA TRBJ2-4
CASGLVQDQGGYTF TRBV12-5 NA TRBJ1-2
CASSPSGETQYF TRBV4-1 NA TRBJ2-5
CASSRGLALGYEQYF TRBV4-1 NA TRBJ2-7
CASSLTPGLAGFSAEQYF TRBV14 NA TRBJ2-7
CASSWGLAEQETQYF TRBV7-2 NA TRBJ2-5
CASSSAGGANVLTF TRBV7-9 NA TRBJ2-6
CASSQGGQGRGLYGYTF TRBV4-1 few TRBJ1-2
CASSLDRGRGYTF TRBV7-2 NA TRBJ1-2
CASSPGLGYGYTF TRBV5-1 NA TRBJ1-2
CASSSPYSASSYEQYF TRBV6-5 NA TRBJ2-7
CASSQVPVTNTEAFF TRBV4-3 NA TRBJ1-1
CASTGKGNEQFF TRBV6-6 NA TRBJ2-1
CASSLWGDRDSYEQYF TRBV5-6 NA TRBJ2-7
CASSWGSGGPGNEQFF TRBV5-1 NA TRBJ2-1
CASRPENSGNTIYF TRBV6-1 NA TRBJ1-3
CASSLSRNTEAFF TRBV5-1 NA TRBJ1-1
CASSGQGASPLHF TRBV19 NA TRBJ1-6
CASSDDRAGNTIYF TRBV5-1 NA TRBJ1-3
CASSTGGPYEQYF TRBV27 once TRBJ2-7
CASSRKSTWASGGSYEQYF TRBV19 NA TRBJ2-7
CASSQGVAGGPSSYEQYF TRBV4-3 NA TRBJ2-7
CATSRDLPGYSGNTIYF TRBV15 NA TRBJ1-3
CASSAGGEQYF TRBV7-3 NA TRBJ2-7
CASSLGLALYNEQFF TRBV9 NA TRBJ2-1
CATSRDRGESNQPQHF TRBV15 NA TRBJ1-5
CASSSGNQPQHF TRBV7-9 NA TRBJ1-5